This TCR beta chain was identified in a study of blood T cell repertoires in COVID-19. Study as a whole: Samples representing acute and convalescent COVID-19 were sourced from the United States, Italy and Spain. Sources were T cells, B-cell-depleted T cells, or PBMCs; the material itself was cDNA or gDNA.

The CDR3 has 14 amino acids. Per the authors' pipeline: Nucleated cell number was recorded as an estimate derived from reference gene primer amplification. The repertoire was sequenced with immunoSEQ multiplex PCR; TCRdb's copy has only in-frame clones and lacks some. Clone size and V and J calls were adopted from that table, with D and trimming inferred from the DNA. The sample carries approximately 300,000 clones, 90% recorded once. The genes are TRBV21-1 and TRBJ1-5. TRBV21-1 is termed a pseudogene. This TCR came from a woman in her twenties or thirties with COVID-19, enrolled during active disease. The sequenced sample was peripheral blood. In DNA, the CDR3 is TGTGCCAGCACCACGGACTGGGACAATCAGCCCCAGCATTTT. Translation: CASTTDWDNQPQHF.